Given below is one T cell receptor (beta chain) in context. Its antigen is currently unknown. The PCR ran on 60 Vbeta and 13 Jbeta primers. Assay: immunoSEQ multiplex PCR; the TCRdb copy retains only in-frame clones and omits some. The sample yields about 110,000 clones, about 70% seen once. The CDR3 is made up of 16 amino acids. J gave up 0 bases and V 4 bases, and 5 bases lay outside the gene matches. CDR1 is SEHNR and CDR2 is FQNEAQ in the germline V gene (reference sequence). The data stem from a study of cytomegalovirus exposure and HLA in healthy donors. Notes on the study in general: Most TCR beta V segments were productive about 87% or about 30% of the time in an earlier analysis. Certain indistinguishable V segments, among them TRBV6-2 and TRBV6-3, were excluded. Reported performance of the classifier showed diagnosis of cytomegalovirus status with high specificity and sensitivity.

V is TRBV7-9 and J is TRBJ2-2; the match to TRBD1 covers 7 bases. This receptor was obtained from a man aged 25 to 45 in good health and CMV-seronegative. Sequenced sample: PBMCs. The CDR3 DNA is TGTGCCAGCAGCTGGACGGACAGGACGAACACCGGGGAGCTGTTTTTT. Amino acids: CASSWTDRTNTGELFF.